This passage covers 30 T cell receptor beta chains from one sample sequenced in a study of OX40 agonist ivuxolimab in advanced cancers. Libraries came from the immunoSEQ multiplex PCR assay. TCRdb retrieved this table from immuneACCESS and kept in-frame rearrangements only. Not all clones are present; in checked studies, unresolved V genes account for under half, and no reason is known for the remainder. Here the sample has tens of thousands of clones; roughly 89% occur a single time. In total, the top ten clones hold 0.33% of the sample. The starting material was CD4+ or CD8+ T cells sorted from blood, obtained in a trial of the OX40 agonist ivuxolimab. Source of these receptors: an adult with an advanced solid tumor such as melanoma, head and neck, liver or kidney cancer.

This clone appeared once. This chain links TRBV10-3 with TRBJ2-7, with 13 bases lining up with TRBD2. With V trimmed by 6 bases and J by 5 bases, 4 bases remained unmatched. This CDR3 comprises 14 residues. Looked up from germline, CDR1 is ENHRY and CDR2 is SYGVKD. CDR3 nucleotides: TGTGCCATCAGACTAGCGGGAGGGGGCAACGAGCAGTACTTC. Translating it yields CAIRLAGGGNEQYF.

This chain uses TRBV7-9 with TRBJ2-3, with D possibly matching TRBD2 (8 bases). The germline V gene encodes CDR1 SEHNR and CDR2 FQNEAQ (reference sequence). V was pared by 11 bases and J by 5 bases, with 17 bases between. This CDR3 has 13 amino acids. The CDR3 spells CASGGGKGDTQYF. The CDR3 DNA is TGTGCCTCGGGAGGGGGCAAGGGAGATACGCAGTATTTT.

DNA for the CDR3: TGTGCCAGCAGCTTTCAGGGAATGCCCTACAATGAGCAGTTCTTC. Encoded protein: CASSFQGMPYNEQFF. This chain connects TRBV7-3 to TRBJ2-1; D is possibly TRBD1 (5 bases). This CDR3 is 15 amino acids long. Per germline, CDR1 SGHTA and CDR2 FQGTGA. The V gene lost 3 bases and the J gene lost 2 bases, with 11 bases spanning the gap. Combining the CDR3 with reference TRBV7-3 and TRBJ2-1 gives the whole variable domain GAGVSQTPSNKVTEKGKYVELRCDPISGHTALYWYRQSLGQGPEFLIYFQGTGAADDSGLPNDRFFAVRPEGSVSTLKIQRTERGDSAVYLCASSFQGMPYNEQFFGPGTRLTVL.

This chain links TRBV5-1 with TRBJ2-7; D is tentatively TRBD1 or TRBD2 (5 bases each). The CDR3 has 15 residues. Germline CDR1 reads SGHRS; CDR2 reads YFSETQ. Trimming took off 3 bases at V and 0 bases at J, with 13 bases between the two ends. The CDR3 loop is CASSSDGTASYEQYF. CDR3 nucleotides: TGCGCCAGCAGCTCAGACGGGACCGCCTCCTACGAGCAGTACTTC.

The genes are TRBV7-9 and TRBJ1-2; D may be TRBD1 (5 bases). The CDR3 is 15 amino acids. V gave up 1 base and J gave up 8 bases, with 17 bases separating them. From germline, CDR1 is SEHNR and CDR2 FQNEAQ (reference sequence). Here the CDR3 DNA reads TGTGCCAGCAGCTTAGAAGGGACTGCGAAGGGAGGCTACACCTTC. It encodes CASSLEGTAKGGYTF.

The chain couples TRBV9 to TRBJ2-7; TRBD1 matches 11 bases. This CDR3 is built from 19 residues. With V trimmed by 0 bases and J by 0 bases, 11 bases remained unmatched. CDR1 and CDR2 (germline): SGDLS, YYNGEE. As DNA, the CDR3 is TGTGCCAGCAGCGTAGGGGACTTATGGGGACAGGGGGTCTCCTACGAGCAGTACTTC. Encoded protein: CASSVGDLWGQGVSYEQYF.

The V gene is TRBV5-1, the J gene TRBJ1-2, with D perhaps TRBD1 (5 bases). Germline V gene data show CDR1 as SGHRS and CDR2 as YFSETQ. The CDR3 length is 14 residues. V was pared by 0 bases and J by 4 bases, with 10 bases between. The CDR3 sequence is CASSLEGPRYGYTF. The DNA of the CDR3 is TGCGCCAGCAGCTTGGAGGGACCACGCTATGGCTACACCTTC.

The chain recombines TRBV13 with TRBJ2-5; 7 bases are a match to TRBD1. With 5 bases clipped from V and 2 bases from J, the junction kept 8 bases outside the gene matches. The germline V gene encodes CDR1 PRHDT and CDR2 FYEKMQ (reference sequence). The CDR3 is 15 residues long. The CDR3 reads CASSPYRTGQETQYF. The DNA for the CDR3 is TGTGCCAGCAGCCCATACCGGACAGGACAAGAGACCCAGTACTTC.

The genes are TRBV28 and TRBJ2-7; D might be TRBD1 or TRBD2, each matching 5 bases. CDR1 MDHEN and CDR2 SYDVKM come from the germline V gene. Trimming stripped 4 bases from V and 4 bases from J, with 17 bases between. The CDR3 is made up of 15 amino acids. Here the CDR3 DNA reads TGTGCCAGCAGTTCCTCCGGGACCGGAGGTTACGAGCAGTACTTC. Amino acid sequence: CASSSSGTGGYEQYF.

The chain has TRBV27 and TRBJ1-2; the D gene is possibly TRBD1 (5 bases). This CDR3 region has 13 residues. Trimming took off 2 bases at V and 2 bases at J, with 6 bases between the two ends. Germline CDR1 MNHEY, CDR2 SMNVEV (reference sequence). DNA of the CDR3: TGTGCCAGCAGTTTAAAGGGGAACTATGGCTACACCTTC. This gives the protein CASSLKGNYGYTF.

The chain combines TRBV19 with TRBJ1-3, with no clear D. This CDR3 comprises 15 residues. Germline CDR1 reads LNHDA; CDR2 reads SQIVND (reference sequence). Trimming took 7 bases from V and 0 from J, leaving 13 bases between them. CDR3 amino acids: CASTQARHSGNTIYF. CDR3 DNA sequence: TGTGCCAGTACCCAGGCCAGGCACTCTGGAAACACCATATATTTT.

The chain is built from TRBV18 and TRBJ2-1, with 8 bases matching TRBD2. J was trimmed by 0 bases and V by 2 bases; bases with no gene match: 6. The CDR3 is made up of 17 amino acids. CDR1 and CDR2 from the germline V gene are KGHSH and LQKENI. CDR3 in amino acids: CASSPVREGPSYNEQFF. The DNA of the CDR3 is TGTGCCAGCTCACCAGTCCGGGAGGGGCCCTCCTACAATGAGCAGTTCTTC.

CDR3 amino acids: CASSWPPGLAGGSTGELFF. The CDR3 DNA follows: TGTGCCAGTAGTTGGCCCCCGGGACTAGCGGGAGGGTCCACCGGGGAGCTGTTTTTT. The chain employs TRBV19 and TRBJ2-2, with 16 nucleotides matching TRBD2. This CDR3 has 19 amino acids. Germline-derived CDR1 and CDR2 are LNHDA and SQIVND (reference sequence). V lost 5 bases, J lost 4 bases, and 10 bases stayed unmatched.

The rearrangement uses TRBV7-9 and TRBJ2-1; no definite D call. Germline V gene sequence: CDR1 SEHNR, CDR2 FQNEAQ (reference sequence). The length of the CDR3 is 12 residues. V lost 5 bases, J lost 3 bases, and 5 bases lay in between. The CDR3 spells CASSPLYNEQFF. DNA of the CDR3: TGTGCCAGCAGCCCCCTCTACAATGAGCAGTTCTTC.

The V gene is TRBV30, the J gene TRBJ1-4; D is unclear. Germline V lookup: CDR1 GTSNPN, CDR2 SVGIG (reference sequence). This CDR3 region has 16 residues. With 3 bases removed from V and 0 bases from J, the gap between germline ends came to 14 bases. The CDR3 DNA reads TGTGCCTGGAGAAGAGGTGGATCTGCAACTAATGAAAAACTGTTTTTT. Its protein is CAWRRGGSATNEKLFF.

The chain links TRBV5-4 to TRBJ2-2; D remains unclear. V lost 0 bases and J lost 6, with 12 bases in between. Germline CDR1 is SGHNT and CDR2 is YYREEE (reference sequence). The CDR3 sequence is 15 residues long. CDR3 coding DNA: TGTGCCAGCAGCTTGGGGCCCCTGATGGCCGGGGAGCTGTTTTTT. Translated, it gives CASSLGPLMAGELFF.

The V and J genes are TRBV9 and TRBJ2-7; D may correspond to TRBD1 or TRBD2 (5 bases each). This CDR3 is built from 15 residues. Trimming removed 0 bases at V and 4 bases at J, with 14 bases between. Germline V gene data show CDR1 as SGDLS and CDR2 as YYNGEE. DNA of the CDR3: TGTGCCAGCAGCGTAGAGGCAGGGAGAAGGTACGAGCAGTACTTC. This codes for CASSVEAGRRYEQYF.

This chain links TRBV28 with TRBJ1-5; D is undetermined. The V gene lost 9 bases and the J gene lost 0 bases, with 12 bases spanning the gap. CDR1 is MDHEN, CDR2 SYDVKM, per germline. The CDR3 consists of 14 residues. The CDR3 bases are TGTGCCAGTTGTAGGGTAGGTAGCAATCAGCCCCAGCATTTT. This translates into CASCRVGSNQPQHF. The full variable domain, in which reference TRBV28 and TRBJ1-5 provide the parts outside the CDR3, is DVKVTQSSRYLVKRTGEKVFLECVQDMDHENMFWYRQDPGLGLRLIYFSYDVKMKEKGDIPEGYSVSREKKERFSLILESASTNQTSMYLCASCRVGSNQPQHFGDGTRLSIL.

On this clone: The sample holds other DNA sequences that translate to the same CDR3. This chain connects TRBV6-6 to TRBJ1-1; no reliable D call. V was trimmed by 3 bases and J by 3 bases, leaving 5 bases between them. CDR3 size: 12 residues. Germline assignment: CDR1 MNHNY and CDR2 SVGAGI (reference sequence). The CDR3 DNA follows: TGTGCCAGCAGTTATAGGGACACTGAAGCTTTCTTT. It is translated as CASSYRDTEAFF.

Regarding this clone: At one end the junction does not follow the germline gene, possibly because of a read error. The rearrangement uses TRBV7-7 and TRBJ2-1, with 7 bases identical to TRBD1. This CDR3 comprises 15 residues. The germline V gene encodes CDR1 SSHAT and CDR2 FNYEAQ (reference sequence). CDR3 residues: CASSFRQGPYNEQFF. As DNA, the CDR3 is TGTGCTAGCAGCTTCAGACAGGGTCCCTACAATGAGCAGTTCTTC.

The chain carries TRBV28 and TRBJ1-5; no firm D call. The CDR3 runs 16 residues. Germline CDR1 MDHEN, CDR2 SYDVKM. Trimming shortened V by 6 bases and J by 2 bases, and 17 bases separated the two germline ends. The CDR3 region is CASRGKSGWGNQPQHF. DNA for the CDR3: TGTGCCAGCAGGGGTAAAAGTGGTTGGGGCAATCAGCCCCAGCATTTT.

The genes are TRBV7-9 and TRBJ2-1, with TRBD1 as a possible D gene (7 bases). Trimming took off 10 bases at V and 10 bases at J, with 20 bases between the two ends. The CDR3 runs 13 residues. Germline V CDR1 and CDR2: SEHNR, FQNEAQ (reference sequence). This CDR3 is CANGEQGGSEQFF. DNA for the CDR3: TGTGCCAACGGGGAGCAGGGGGGCAGCGAGCAGTTCTTC.

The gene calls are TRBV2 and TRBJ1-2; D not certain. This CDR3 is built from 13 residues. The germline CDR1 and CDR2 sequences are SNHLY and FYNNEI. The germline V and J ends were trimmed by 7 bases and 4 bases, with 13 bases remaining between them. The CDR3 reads CASKRESFYGYTF. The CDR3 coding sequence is TGTGCCAGCAAAAGGGAATCGTTCTATGGCTACACCTTC.

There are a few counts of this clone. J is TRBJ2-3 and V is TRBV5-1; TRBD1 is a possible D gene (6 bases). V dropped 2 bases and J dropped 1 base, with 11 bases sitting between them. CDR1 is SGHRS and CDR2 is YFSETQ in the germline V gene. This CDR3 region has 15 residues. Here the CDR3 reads CASSFETGGTDTQYF. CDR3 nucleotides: TGCGCCAGCAGCTTCGAGACAGGAGGCACAGATACGCAGTATTTT. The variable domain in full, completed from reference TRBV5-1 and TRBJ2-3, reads KAGVTQTPRYLIKTRGQQVTLSCSPISGHRSVSWYQQTPGQGLQFLFEYFSETQRNKGNFPGRFSGRQFSNSRSEMNVSTLELGDSALYLCASSFETGGTDTQYFGPGTRLTVL.

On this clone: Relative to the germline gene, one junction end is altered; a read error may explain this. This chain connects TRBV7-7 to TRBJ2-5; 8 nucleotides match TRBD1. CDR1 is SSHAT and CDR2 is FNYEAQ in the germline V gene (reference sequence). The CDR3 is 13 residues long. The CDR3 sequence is CASSQGAPETQYF. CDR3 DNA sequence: TGTGCTAGCAGCCAGGGGGCCCCAGAGACCCAGTACTTC.

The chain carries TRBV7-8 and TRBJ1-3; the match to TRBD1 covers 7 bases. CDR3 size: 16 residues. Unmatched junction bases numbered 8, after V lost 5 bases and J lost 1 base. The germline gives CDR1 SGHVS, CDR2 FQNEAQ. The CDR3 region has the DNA TGTGCCAGCAGCCCTACAGGGGCAAGGTCTGGAAACACCATATATTTT. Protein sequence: CASSPTGARSGNTIYF.

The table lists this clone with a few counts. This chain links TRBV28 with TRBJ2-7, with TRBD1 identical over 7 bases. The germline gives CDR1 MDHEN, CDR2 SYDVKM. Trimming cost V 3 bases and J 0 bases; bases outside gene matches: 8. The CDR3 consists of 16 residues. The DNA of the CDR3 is TGTGCCAGCAGTTTCACCGGGACAGCCTTCTCCTACGAGCAGTACTTC. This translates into CASSFTGTAFSYEQYF.

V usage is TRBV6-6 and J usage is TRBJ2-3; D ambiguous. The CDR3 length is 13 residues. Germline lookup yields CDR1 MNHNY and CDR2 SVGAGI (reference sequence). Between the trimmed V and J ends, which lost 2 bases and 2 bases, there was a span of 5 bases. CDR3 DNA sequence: TGTGCCAGCAGTTACGGCGTCACAGATACGCAGTATTTT. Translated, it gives CASSYGVTDTQYF.

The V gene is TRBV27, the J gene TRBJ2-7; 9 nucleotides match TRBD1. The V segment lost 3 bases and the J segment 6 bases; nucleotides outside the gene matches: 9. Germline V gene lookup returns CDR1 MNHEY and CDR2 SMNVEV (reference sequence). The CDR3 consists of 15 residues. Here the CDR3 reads CASSFRDRVLGEQYF. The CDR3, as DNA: TGTGCCAGCAGTTTTCGGGACAGGGTTTTAGGCGAGCAGTACTTC.

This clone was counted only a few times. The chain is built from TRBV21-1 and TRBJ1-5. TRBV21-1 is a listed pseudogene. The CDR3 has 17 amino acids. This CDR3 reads CASSKGLSGSLNQPQHF. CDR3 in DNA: TGTGCCAGCAGCAAAGGTTTAAGTGGAAGTCTTAATCAGCCCCAGCATTTT.